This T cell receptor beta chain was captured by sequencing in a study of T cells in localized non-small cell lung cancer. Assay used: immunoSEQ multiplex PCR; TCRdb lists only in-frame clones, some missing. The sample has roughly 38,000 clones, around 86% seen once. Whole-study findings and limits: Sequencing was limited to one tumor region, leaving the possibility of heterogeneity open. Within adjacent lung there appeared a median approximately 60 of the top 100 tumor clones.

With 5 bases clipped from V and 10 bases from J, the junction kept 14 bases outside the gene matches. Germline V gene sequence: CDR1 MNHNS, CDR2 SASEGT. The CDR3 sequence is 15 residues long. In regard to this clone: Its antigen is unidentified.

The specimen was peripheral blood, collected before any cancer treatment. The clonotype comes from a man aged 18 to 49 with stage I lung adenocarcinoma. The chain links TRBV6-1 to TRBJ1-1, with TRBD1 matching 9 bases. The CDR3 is CASSPPGTGTGGAFF. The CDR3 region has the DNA TGTGCCAGCAGTCCTCCCGGGACAGGGACTGGTGGAGCTTTCTTT.